The clone carrying this T cell receptor (beta chain) was seen only a few times. The method was immunoSEQ multiplex PCR; TCRdb's version includes in-frame clones alone and lacks a portion of them. This table holds about 150,000 clones, approximately 88% found once. Per germline, CDR1 LGHDT and CDR2 YNNKEL (reference sequence). Trimming left V 2 bases short and J 7 bases short, with 5 bases between. This CDR3 contains 11 residues. This record belongs to a study of T cell responses to AZD1222 COVID-19 vaccine. The gene calls are TRBV3-1 (or the pseudogene TRBV3-2) and TRBJ1-1; weak D call: TRBD1 (5 bases). This TCR was recovered from an adult in good health. Sample: peripheral blood, taken on day 0 of AZD1222 vaccination. The DNA of the CDR3 is TGTGCCAGCAGCCAACAGGGTGAAGCTTTCTTT. Its translation: CASSQQGEAFF.